The T cell receptor (beta chain) under discussion was sequenced for a study of metastatic and nonmetastatic thyroid tumors (dated by TCRdb to 2018 to 2021). Context from the whole study: For patients with malignant and with benign thyroid disease, the researchers compared repertoires between peripheral blood samples and tumor or nodule tissue samples. Study-level results and caveats: TCR beta diversity was reported as significantly higher in malignant tumors than in benign nodules, in both blood and tumor samples.

None of the patients had been given any treatment before thyroid surgery. The study retrospectively analysed patient clinical samples collected from the early 2010s to the late 2010s using T-cell receptor beta sequencing. Remarks on this clone: This clone's antigen is unknown. A much larger clone differs from this one at a single base, so this may be a read error. This sample includes further DNA sequences coding for the same CDR3.

The cysteine opens and the phenylalanine closes a CDR3 of 12 amino acids. Just CDR3 DNA is preserved here, 36 bases in frame from base 1. Library generation was performed with PCR. Sequencing took place on an Illumina HiSeq 4000. The TCR beta-chain CDR3 region of each patient was profiled by high-throughput sequencing. In the paper's pipeline: CDR3 differences across clinicopathological groups were used to build a classifier for discriminating distant-metastatic papillary thyroid cancer patients. To measure repertoire diversity the researchers used the Shannon index, while the Morisita-Horn index served to gauge how similar the tumor and blood repertoires were. TCRdb passed the public sequencing reads through fastp at Q25 and MiXCR, retaining productive beta sequences. It is TCRdb's table, rather than the study itself, that gives the V and J calls and clone size. The sample contains just under 45,000 clones, about 3.3% of them found a single time. The ten largest clonotypes hold approximately 9.8% of the sample.

The TCR originated in a female donor with papillary thyroid cancer or a benign thyroid nodule (not recorded which). Some clones in this sample may be carry-over from other donors' samples. The V and J segments used are TRBV12-3 or TRBV12-4 and TRBJ1-1, and perhaps TRBD1 as D gene, on 5 matching bases. The source material was blood. CDR3 reads: CASSGGGRRAFF. The bases read TGCGCCAGCAGTGGGGGAGGGAGGCGAGCTTTCTTT.